This T cell receptor beta chain was recovered during a study of low-dose radiotherapy and immunotherapy resistance in tumors. V was clipped by 0 bases and J by 0 bases, with 11 bases between them. CDR1 SGHRS and CDR2 YFSETQ come from the germline V gene. The CDR3 totals 16 residues. The time point denotes: after trial treatment. As to treatment: LDRT plus nivolumab, ipilimumab, low-dose cyclophosphamide and aspirin (RACIN trial). Nivolumab, ipilimumab, aspirin, low-dose cyclophosphamide and low-dose radiotherapy were given to donors. This clonotype was observed at least ten times. Covering alpha and beta chains, TRAV- and TRBV-specific primers were used for the first-strand cDNA. Both a constant-region primer and a V-primer adapter served to amplify TCRs across roughly 22 PCR cycles. Each CDR3 protein gets one entry after TCRdb re-called the reads with MiXCR. The sample lists 75,000 to 95,000 distinct CDR3 sequences, roughly 19% occurring once.

This receptor was obtained from a female donor with ovarian cancer. The material was PBMCs, obtained after low-dose radiotherapy plus immunotherapy. The rearrangement joins TRBV5-1 to TRBJ2-3; D is unclear. CDR3 DNA: TGCGCCAGCAGCTTGGTCCCTGAGACTAGCACAGATACGCAGTATTTT. It is translated as CASSLVPETSTDTQYF. Variable domain in full (rest from reference TRBV5-1 and TRBJ2-3): KAGVTQTPRYLIKTRGQQVTLSCSPISGHRSVSWYQQTPGQGLQFLFEYFSETQRNKGNFPGRFSGRQFSNSRSEMNVSTLELGDSALYLCASSLVPETSTDTQYFGPGTRLTVL.